This TCR beta chain was retrieved from a study of response to subunit inactivated influenza vaccine. The study, taken as a whole, reports: The authors suggested that every seasonal influenza vaccination recruits few new T cells.

TCRdb ran MiXCR on the RT-PCR reads and lists one entry per CDR3 protein. The sample carries 610,000 or so distinct CDR3 sequences, approximately 15% recorded once. This CDR3 is 15 amino acids long. Trimming took 1 base from V and 2 from J, leaving 8 bases between them. Germline V gene sequence: CDR1 SEHNR, CDR2 FQNEAQ (reference sequence). In its sample, this clonotype was seen a few times. The antigen is undetermined. This chain uses TRBV7-9 with TRBJ2-2, with D hard to call. This specimen consisted of PBMCs from blood, obtained about 13 days after vaccination. The sequence came from a man aged 50-60 years who received an inactivated influenza vaccine. CDR3 region: CASSLGVTNTGELFF. As DNA, the CDR3 is TGTGCCAGCAGCTTAGGGGTGACTAACACCGGGGAGCTGTTTTTT.